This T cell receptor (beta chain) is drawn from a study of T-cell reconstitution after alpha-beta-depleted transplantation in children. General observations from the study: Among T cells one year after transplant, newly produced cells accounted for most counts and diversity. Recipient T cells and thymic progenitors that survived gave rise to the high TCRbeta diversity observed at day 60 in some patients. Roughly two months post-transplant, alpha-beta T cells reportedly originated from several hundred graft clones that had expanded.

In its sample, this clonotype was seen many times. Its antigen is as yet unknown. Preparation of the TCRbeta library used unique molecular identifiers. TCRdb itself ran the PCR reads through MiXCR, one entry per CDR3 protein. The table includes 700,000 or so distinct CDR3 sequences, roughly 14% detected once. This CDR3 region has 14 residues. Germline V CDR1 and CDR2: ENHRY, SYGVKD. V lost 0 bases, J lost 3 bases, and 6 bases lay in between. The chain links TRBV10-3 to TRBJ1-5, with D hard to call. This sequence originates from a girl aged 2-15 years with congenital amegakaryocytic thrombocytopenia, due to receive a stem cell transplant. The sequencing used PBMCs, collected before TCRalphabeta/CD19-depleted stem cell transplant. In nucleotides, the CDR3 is TGTGCCATCAGTGAGTCAGGGTACAATCAGCCCCAGCATTTT. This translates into CAISESGYNQPQHF.